The sequence of this T cell receptor beta chain was determined in a study of cytomegalovirus exposure and HLA in healthy donors. PCR involved 60 Vbeta and 13 Jbeta primers. TCRdb keeps only in-frame clones here, not all; method: immunoSEQ multiplex PCR. The sample lists approximately 100,000 clones, about 80% occurring once. Per the germline V gene, CDR1 is MNHEY and CDR2 is SVGAGI. CDR3 length equals 12 residues. V dropped 5 bases and J dropped 8; count of bases not matched to a gene: 5. This TCR was sampled from a man aged 40-50 years in good health and CMV-seronegative. The rearrangement links TRBV6-5 to TRBJ1-2; 7 nucleotides agree with TRBD1. The specimen was PBMCs. The CDR3: CASSQTGSGYTF. The CDR3 DNA reads TGTGCCAGCAGTCAGACAGGGTCGGGCTACACCTTC.